This T cell receptor beta chain was documented in a study of identical twins. Donors uniformly comprised healthy Caucasians. TCRdb processed the 5' RACE reads anew with MiXCR; each CDR3 protein has one entry. The repertoire holds 640,000 or so distinct CDR3 sequences, with around 6.1% as singletons. The CDR3 is 15 amino acids. Germline assignment: CDR1 MGHRA and CDR2 YSYEKL. The V end was cut by 0 bases, the J end by 3 bases, with 9 bases between. Notes on the study in general: Fewer insertions characterized abundant cord blood beta clonotypes, whereas memory repertoires showed none. Within monozygotic twins, out-of-frame TCR alpha sharing was underestimated by the models.

This clonotype was counted between two and nine times. Its antigen is currently unknown. This receptor was identified in a young man in good health. V usage is TRBV4-1 and J usage is TRBJ1-5; a possible D gene is TRBD1 (6 bases). The specimen was naive T cells sorted from blood. The CDR3 reads CASSQDTGYNQPQHF. The CDR3 bases are TGCGCCAGCAGCCAAGACACAGGGTACAATCAGCCCCAGCATTTT.